This T cell receptor beta chain was sequenced during a study of T cell responses to AZD1222 COVID-19 vaccine. Study context: Investigators merged groups given second doses at roughly 4 or roughly 12 weeks. Findings and limits, study-wide: Spike-specific TCR breadth and depth both grew after two AZD1222 doses. Repertoires were collected only later (after the peak T cell response had occurred). Mostly white British, mostly female donors; authors suggested clonal diversity may be underestimated.

The assay was immunoSEQ multiplex PCR, and TCRdb's table has in-frame clones only and misses some. The sample has roughly 150,000 clones, 90% seen once. The CDR3 sequence is 16 residues long. Looked up from germline, CDR1 is KGHDR and CDR2 is SFDVKD. V shed 11 bases, J shed 0 bases, and the junction held 12 bases outside the gene matches. For this clone: Its antigen is not identified.

This receptor was obtained from an adult in good health. The sample consisted of peripheral blood, taken on day 0 of AZD1222 vaccination. V is TRBV24-1 and J is TRBJ2-4; 7 nucleotides agree with TRBD1. The CDR3 nucleotides are TGTGCCATCGCAATGGACAGGCGAACAGCCAAAAACATTCAGTACTTC. This gives the protein CAIAMDRRTAKNIQYF.